The clone carrying this T cell receptor beta chain was seen more than once but under ten times. The antigen remains unidentified. The use of a sample-barcoded 5' primer and a J-beta primer mix characterized a second PCR of roughly 6 to 12 cycles. Each cDNA molecule carried a tag from a template-switch adaptor that contained 12 random nucleotides. Via MiXCR, TCRdb re-called the 5' RACE reads, giving one row per CDR3 protein. The profile shows fewer than 750,000 distinct CDR3 sequences, over 40% of them singletons. The source of the sample is a study of blood T cells in healthy people across ages. Study-wide results and caveats: When set beside aged donors, long-lived donors presented more naive CD4+ cells and higher diversity. It was not known whether donors were CMV positive (a possible confounder of expanded clonotype changes).

The V gene end was trimmed by 7 bases and the J gene end by 1 base; junction bases not matched to a gene: 2. CDR3 length: 13 residues. The germline V gene encodes CDR1 SNHLY and CDR2 FYNNEI. This TCR was recovered from a woman aged 80 or over in good health. The chain joins TRBV2 to TRBJ1-1; TRBD1 matches 8 bases. Sequencing used blood. For the CDR3, the DNA is TGTGCCAGCACTGGGACAGGGAACACTGAAGCTTTCTTT. Protein: CASTGTGNTEAFF.